Given below is one T cell receptor beta chain in context. It lacks a known antigen. No much larger clone is present one base from it, and per-base qualities are unavailable. These data come from a study of blood T cell repertoires in COVID-19 (dated by TCRdb to the early 2020s). Regarding the study in general: Collaborator samples came from the United States, Italy and Spain and covered acute and convalescent phases of COVID-19. The prospective study material was composed of cDNA or gDNA derived from T cells, B-cell-depleted T cells, or PBMCs. Deeply sampled blood TCRbeta repertoires from subjects exposed to, actively infected with, or recovered from COVID-19 were included in the dataset. The repertoires were released in a freely available public database meant as a resource for research on the immune response to SARS-CoV-2. Samples came from the ongoing ImmuneRACE study (first 160 participants) plus 1,254 subjects from 6 global collaborators. Nearly every sample came with metadata listing a de-identified subject ID, COVID-19 status, age in years and sex. HLA class I and class II types, where available, came from metadata supplied by the sample provider rather than from assay-based typing. General findings and caveats noted by the study authors: How much clinical and demographic metadata was included differed by source and by participant, and the metadata was provided uncurated.

Participants in the prospective study were enrolled through a virtual design, were aged 18 to 89 years, and lived in roughly 24 United States geographic areas. To assign participants to cohorts, the prospective study relied on clinical history that participants themselves reported in a screening survey and a study questionnaire. ImmuneRACE Cohort 3 recovered participants were defined by two consecutive negative NP/OP PCR tests, healthcare professional clearance, or symptom resolution. Each participant in the prospective study had whole blood, serum and a nasopharyngeal or oropharyngeal swab collected by mobile phlebotomists. Prospective study participants could optionally give additional blood draws and questionnaires over a roughly 2-month period. Blood samples from the prospective study were shipped frozen or at room temperature prior to DNA extraction. TCRbeta CDR3 regions were amplified from genomic DNA by means of the immunoSEQ Assay, a bias-controlled multiplex PCR. Concerning the study's data processing: Within the assay, amplification of reference gene primers was used to estimate how many nucleated cells each sample contained. To quantify the absolute abundance of each unique TCRbeta CDR3 rearrangement, sequence reads were collapsed and filtered. For each sample, productive Simpson clonality was calculated as the square root of Simpson's diversity index across productive rearrangements. TCRdb's version of the immuneACCESS table is confined to in-frame rearrangements and falls short of the full clone set. An unresolved V gene accounts for under half of the shortfall where checked; the remainder is of unknown origin. V, J and clone size reflect that table, while D and trimming were determined from the DNA. The sample records under 250,000 clones, under 90% of which are singletons. The ten largest account for about 1.7% of the sample.

Trimmed from V: 3 bases; trimmed from J: 8 bases; junction bases lacking a gene match: 7. The germline V gene encodes CDR1 KGHSH and CDR2 LQKENI. The CDR3 sequence holds 14 residues, the cysteine and phenylalanine included. Kept here is only the CDR3 DNA, which spans 42 bases and is read in frame from base 1. The sequence came from a middle-aged man who had recovered from COVID-19. Sequencing used PBMCs or T cells enriched from blood (not recorded which). The sequence joins TRBV18 to TRBJ2-1; 7 bases in the middle match TRBD2. The sequenced DNA: TGTGCCAGCTCACCCTTGGAGGGGAGGGATGAGCAGTTCTTC. This sequence encodes CASSPLEGRDEQFF.